The 2 T cell receptor beta chains in this list originate from one sample, sequenced in a study of cytomegalovirus exposure and HLA in healthy donors. 60 Vbeta and 13 Jbeta primers were used in PCR. Sequencing was performed with immunoSEQ multiplex PCR; in TCRdb, only in-frame clones are kept and a portion is missing. The repertoire includes about 170,000 clones, around 75% of them detected once, and around 3% sits in the top ten. Material: PBMCs. These receptors were taken from a woman aged 50 to 60 in good health and CMV-seropositive.

The chain carries TRBV2 and TRBJ1-5; D might be TRBD1 (5 bases). Trimming stripped 4 bases from V and 7 bases from J, with 14 bases between. Germline V gene lookup returns CDR1 SNHLY and CDR2 FYNNEI. This CDR3 contains 14 residues. CDR3 coding DNA: TGTGCCAGCAGTGGAGAGTCCAAGGGGCAGCCCCAGCATTTT. Its translation is CASSGESKGQPQHF.

This clone was detected a few times. The rearrangement uses TRBV9 and TRBJ2-5; tentatively, D is TRBD2 (5 bases). Germline CDR1 is SGDLS and CDR2 is YYNGEE. V was shortened by 4 bases and J by 2 bases, with 21 bases between the two germline ends. The CDR3 runs to 17 residues. In DNA form, the CDR3 reads TGTGCCAGCAGCCCCCGGGAAGGGAGATTCACTCAAGAGACCCAGTACTTC. It specifies CASSPREGRFTQETQYF.